This entry describes one T cell receptor (beta chain). The germline V gene encodes CDR1 MNHEY and CDR2 SVGAGI. The germline V and J ends were trimmed by 6 bases and 2 bases, with 4 bases remaining between them. The CDR3 has 12 residues. These data are taken from a study of blood T cell repertoires in COVID-19. Study in general: Collection of acute and convalescent COVID-19 samples took place in the United States, Italy and Spain. T cells, B-cell-depleted T cells, or PBMCs supplied cDNA or gDNA.

Data came from immunoSEQ multiplex PCR; TCRdb stores just in-frame clones and leaves some out. In the table there are around 100,000 clones, 85% of which are singletons. The chain employs TRBV6-5 and TRBJ2-2; no reliable D call. The TCR originated in a woman between 65 and 79 years old with active or convalescent COVID-19. Sequencing was carried out using peripheral blood. The CDR3, as DNA: TGTGCCAGCAGATATAACACCGGGGAGCTGTTTTTT. Its translation: CASRYNTGELFF.